This T cell receptor (beta chain) was sequenced for a study of patients and donors after allogeneic stem cell transplantation. TCRdb re-called the RT-PCR reads through MiXCR, storing one row per CDR3 protein. The sample yields about 410,000 distinct CDR3 sequences, under 20% seen once. The ends were cut back, 4 bases at V and 4 bases at J, with 10 bases in the middle. This CDR3 spans 13 amino acids. Germline V gene sequence: CDR1 SEHNR, CDR2 FQNEAQ (reference sequence). The sample comprised blood, either unsorted or a sorted T cell fraction (not recorded which). This clonotype was obtained from a human donor who was either an allogeneic HSCT recipient or a stem cell or donor lymphocyte infusion donor (not recorded which). It is not recorded whose cells these are; they may come from a transplant donor. The rearrangement links TRBV7-9 to TRBJ2-5; D is perhaps TRBD2 (6 bases). The CDR3 sequence: CASSSTRGETQYF. CDR3 coding DNA: TGTGCCAGCAGCTCGACTAGGGGAGAGACCCAGTACTTC.